This TCR beta chain was documented in a study of T-cell reconstitution after alpha-beta-depleted transplantation in children. Using unique molecular identifiers, the investigators prepared the TCRbeta library. TCRdb reprocessed the PCR reads via MiXCR and lists one record per CDR3 protein. The sample carries about 90,000 distinct CDR3 sequences, 15% to 18% recorded once. Germline CDR1 is SGHKS and CDR2 is YYEKEE (reference sequence). V trimming: 7 bases; J trimming: 4 bases; junction bases outside the gene matches: 2. The CDR3 has 12 residues. The sequenced sample was PBMCs, mostly from graft donor cells, obtained 180 days after TCRalphabeta/CD19-depleted stem cell transplant. The rearrangement links TRBV5-5 to TRBJ2-1; 7 bases fit TRBD2. The receptor was isolated from a male patient aged 2-9 years who had a stem cell transplant for acute lymphoblastic leukemia, so the T cells may come from the graft donor. The CDR3: CASLLAYNEQFF. The CDR3 DNA sequence: TGTGCCAGCTTACTAGCGTACAATGAGCAGTTCTTC.